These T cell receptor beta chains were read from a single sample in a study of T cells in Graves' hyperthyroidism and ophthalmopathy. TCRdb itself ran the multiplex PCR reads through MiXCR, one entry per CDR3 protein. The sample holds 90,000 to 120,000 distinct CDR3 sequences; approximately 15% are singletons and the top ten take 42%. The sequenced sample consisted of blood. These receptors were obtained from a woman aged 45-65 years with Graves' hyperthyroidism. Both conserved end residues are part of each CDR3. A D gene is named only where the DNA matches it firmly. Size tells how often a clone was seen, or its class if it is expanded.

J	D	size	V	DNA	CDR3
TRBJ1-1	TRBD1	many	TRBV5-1	TGCGCCAGCAGCTTGGGGTCAGGGGGCAGTGAAGCTTTCTTT	CASSLGSGGSEAFF
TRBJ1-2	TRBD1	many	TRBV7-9	TGTGCCAGCAGCTTAACAGGGGGCCTTCTGGATGGCTACACCTTC	CASSLTGGLLDGYTF
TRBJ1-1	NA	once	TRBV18	TGTGCCAGCTCACCAACTTCCTCCTACGGGAACACTGAAGCTTTCTTT	CASSPTSSYGNTEAFF
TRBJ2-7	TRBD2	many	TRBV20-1	TGCAGTGCTAGAGCCACTAGCGGGAGCTCCTACGAGCAGTACTTC	CSARATSGSSYEQYF
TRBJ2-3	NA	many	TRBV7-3	TGTGCCAGCGCGGGACGGGTCACAGATACGCAGTATTTT	CASAGRVTDTQYF
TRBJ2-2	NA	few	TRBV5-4	TGTGCCAGCAGCTTGCAAAGGAACACCGGGGAGCTGTTTTTT	CASSLQRNTGELFF
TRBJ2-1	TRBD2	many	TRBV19	TGTGCCAGTTCCGGGACTAGGCCCTACAATGAGCAGTTCTTC	CASSGTRPYNEQFF
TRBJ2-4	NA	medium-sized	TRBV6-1	TGTGCCAGCAGTGAATCCGAACAGGCTCTAGCCAAAAACATTCAGTACTTC	CASSESEQALAKNIQYF
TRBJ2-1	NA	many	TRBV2	TGTGCCAGCAGAGCCCATTCACTAGATTTGGATGAGCAGTTCTTC	CASRAHSLDLDEQFF
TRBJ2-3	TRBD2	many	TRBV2	TGTGCCAGCAGCCAAACCAACGGACTAGCGGCAGATACGCAGTATTTT	CASSQTNGLAADTQYF
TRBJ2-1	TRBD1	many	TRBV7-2	TGTGCCAGCAGCCTAAACAGGGGGCGCGAGCAGTTCTTC	CASSLNRGREQFF
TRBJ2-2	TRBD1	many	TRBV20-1	TGCAGTGCTAGAGATACGGACAGGGGTGGGCACACCGGGGAGCTGTTTTTT	CSARDTDRGGHTGELFF
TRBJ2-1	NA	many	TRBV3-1	TGTGCCAGCAGCCAAGCCCGGGCCTACAATGAGCAGTTCTTC	CASSQARAYNEQFF